The clone carrying this TCR beta chain was detected a few times. Antigen unknown. CDR3 length equals 13 residues. With 1 base removed from V and 4 bases from J, the gap between germline ends came to 6 bases. CDR1 is MGHRA, CDR2 YSYEKL, per germline. This entry is derived from a study of tumor-infiltrating lymphocytes in primary liver carcinoma. Out of unsorted whole blood came the blood RNA, and germline DNA was extracted as well. With about 470 ng total RNA as template and a constant-region primer, TCR beta cDNA was made. Generation of the TCR beta libraries relied on three nested multiplex PCR rounds using slightly modified ARM-PCR. A C-beta reverse primer was combined with TRBV1-TRBV30 forward primers in the first two PCR rounds, and each round had about 10 cycles. TCRdb redid the calling of the multiplex PCR reads with MiXCR, one entry per CDR3 protein. Of about 200,000 distinct CDR3 sequences in the sample, approximately 65% are singletons; the top ten hold around 7.1%.

Study results and limitations: Paired tumor-adjacent and tumor-blood samples overlapped less than tumor region pairs did.

Material: peripheral blood. This clonotype was obtained from a woman aged 55-69 years with primary liver carcinoma and hepatitis B virus infection. The V and J genes are TRBV4-1 and TRBJ2-3; D is undetermined. CDR3 DNA: TGCGCCAGCAGCCAAGGACCACCAGATACGCAGTATTTT. Translation: CASSQGPPDTQYF.